This T cell receptor beta chain appears in the sequencing data of a study of cytomegalovirus exposure and HLA in healthy donors (dated by TCRdb to about 2017). In the study overall: In an earlier analysis of around 540 of the donors, 276 Gb of sequence data and 120 million or so unique TCR beta sequences from about 179 million T cells were reported. Donor age, sex, ethnicity and CMV serostatus were compiled alongside the repertoire data. In the later analysis, no new phenotypic data were used to find candidate immune exposures; instead, reliance was placed on TCR beta sequences and their occurrence across donors. In addition to the first cohort of roughly 670 subjects, a separate validation cohort of approximately 110 different subjects was used. Class I and class II HLA loci were covered by the typing at four-digit resolution. Genome-wide SNP genotypes for about 65% of the roughly 670 donors were used in a later genetic analysis, which treated that subset as a discovery cohort. An early release that covered roughly 600 HLA-typed donors contained about 290 gigabases of sequencing data and roughly 84 million unique TCR sequences. A later analysis re-analyzed previously published TCR beta repertoires from approximately 670 donors and added high-resolution HLA genotyping to study TCR occurrence patterns. The study profiled the T cell repertoires of 666 subjects by immunosequencing and related them to cytomegalovirus serostatus. The study was designed to test whether signatures of past pathogen exposure could be identified by cataloging public T cell receptors. The study combined high-throughput TCR immunosequencing, statistical association of individual TCRs with disease status, and machine learning to predict cytomegalovirus infection status. Because of strong linkage in the cohort, roughly five DR-DQ haplotypes were treated as single units for association and clustering. All discovery cohort repertoires had been generated using a single sequencing platform. Across around 400 genotyped donors of the cohort, an average of approximately 220,000 unique TCR beta nucleotide sequences per donor were sequenced, and 15% to 20% of those sequences were non-productive. Of the 300 to 500 genotyped donors, roughly 80% were placed in the genetic ancestry cluster associated with self-reported Caucasian donors. An earlier analysis of around 640 of the donors used high-throughput TCR beta sequencing to judge whether each TCR beta V gene segment behaved as functional or pseudogenic. Typing coverage varied by locus: 629-630 donors for A, B, C, DRB1 and DQB1; under 550 for DQA1; around 610 for DPA1; around 450 for DPB1. General conclusions and limits of the study: Assigning TCR associations to individual alleles was difficult when HLA alleles, especially DR and DQ, strongly co-occurred. Most TCR sequences were observed very rarely across donors, whereas some public TCRs were present in many individuals. Some IMGT-functional V segments, including TRBV6-2 and TRBV6-3, could not be distinguished by the 87-base-pair reads and were therefore excluded. Because counts were too low, about 15 rarely observed V segments, including chromosome 9 orphons, were left out of the earlier analysis of 587 of the donors. A few of the identified cytomegalovirus-associated TCR beta chains were confirmed in vitro to be specific for cytomegalovirus antigens. Roughly uniform sequencing depth across donors was assumed in presence/absence analyses, although this assumption may not hold. The study listed approximately 160 TCR beta chains as associated with cytomegalovirus. Compared with the 666-donor mean, donors in an Asian-associated ancestry cluster had fewer N-insertions in productive TCRs, according to a later genetic analysis. In a later analysis, more than 15,000 TCR beta sequences were associated with specific HLA alleles at a false discovery rate of 0.05. The cohort was sequenced for TCR beta chains only, and without alpha or paired-chain data the features that could be detected were limited. HLA typing was unavailable for some donors at each locus, so association tests used only the typed subset. For the cohort, immune exposure information was limited to CMV serostatus. The sequencing pipeline was judged likely to have produced a cluster of highly shared sequence variants as a technical artifact. Linkage disequilibrium might explain the correlated functional status among segregating V segments, but an unknown experimental factor could not be excluded. V-gene and J-gene trimming of TCR beta chains was associated with a missense DCLRE1C variant in a later genetic analysis, and the association was replicated in an independent cohort. Several of the top co-occurrence clusters appeared to be linked to parvovirus B19, influenza, CMV and Epstein-Barr virus, according to a later analysis. In a later analysis, most CMV-associated TCR beta chains were found to appear HLA-restricted, with HLA associations seemingly driven largely by CMV exposure. In an earlier analysis of fewer than 700 of the donors, most TCR beta V segments appeared in productive rearrangements about 87% or about 30% of the time, broadly matching IMGT annotations. In a later analysis, the rate of TCR association differed among HLA loci, with DRB1 alleles having the most associated TCRs and HLA-C alleles having the fewest. The classifier was reported to diagnose cytomegalovirus status with high specificity and sensitivity in both the original and validation cohorts. The authors suggested that the approach could potentially be extended to other disease states and immunological phenotypes. In a later analysis, HLA-associated TCR beta chains were found to be more clonally expanded and to have lower generation probabilities than equally common non-associated chains. A further reported finding was that TCR beta sequences accurately predicted the HLA-A and HLA-B alleles for most subjects in the first cohort.

Concerning this clone: There is no known antigen for this receptor. No quality values exist for individual bases; no much larger clone is one base distant.

The cohort comprised fewer than 750 healthy bone marrow donors. All cohort members were sampled while nominally healthy, although unrecorded immune exposures were likely present. The donor was CMV seronegative and belonged to the group of around 400 seronegative cohort members. A peripheral blood sample was provided by each donor, and peripheral blood mononuclear cells were used for TCR beta sequencing. The Qiagen DNeasy Blood Extraction Kit was used to extract genomic DNA from the blood cell samples. The method was the immunoSEQ multiplex PCR assay. For the multiplex PCR, a mixture combining 60 forward primers for TCR Vbeta segments and 13 reverse primers for TCR Jbeta segments was used. Amplification of the CDR3 region of rearranged TCR beta genes was performed with a multiplex PCR assay on genomic DNA. Amplified TCR beta libraries were sequenced as 87-base-pair reads on the Illumina HiSeq System. On the study's bioinformatics: A later analysis counted approximately 84 million unique TCR beta chains across the 550 to 700 repertoires, and roughly 9.9 million of these chains were shared by at least two donors. Raw reads were error-corrected and collapsed into unique sequences with a nearest-neighbor algorithm that merged closely related sequences to remove PCR and sequencing errors. To assign V, D and J gene segments, CDR3 sequences were aligned to IMGT reference sequences. For a sequence to be retained, a match of at least six nucleotides was required to both a V gene segment and a J gene segment. A rearrangement was called productive if the CDR3 had no stop codons and remained in frame with V and J, and every other rearrangement was called non-productive. CDR3 was defined according to IMGT convention as the region running from the second conserved V-encoded cysteine to the conserved J-encoded phenylalanine. The earlier analysis of more than 450 of the donors excluded sequences that lacked an unambiguous match to a single V gene segment. An earlier analysis of 550 to 650 of the donors classified V segments as functional when productive rearrangements were above 56.7% and as segregating when the standard deviation between donors was above 5%. A statistical classification framework was built for diagnosing cytomegalovirus status from the catalog of TCR beta chain sequences. V and J gene assignment, in a later analysis, came from comparing TCR nucleotide sequences with IMGT/GENE-DB human TR gene sequences. The TCRdist pipeline was used in a later analysis to assign CDR3 sequences and most-parsimonious VDJ recombination scenarios. In a later analysis, each TCR beta chain was defined by its CDR3 amino acid sequence together with its V-gene family, and reads lacking a unique V-gene family were excluded. In a later analysis, 450 to 600 highly shared, low-generation-probability nucleotide sequences were removed to address suspected cross-contamination and a sequencing artifact. For each public chain, a later analysis derived a clonal expansion index from normalized ranks of inferred template counts within each repertoire. In a later analysis, generation probabilities were computed using a VDJ recombination model fitted to out-of-frame rearrangements, and the results were checked against IGoR. In a later analysis, TCR-TCR, TCR-HLA and TCR-CMV co-occurrence was scored with hypergeometric tests, and a repertoire-size bias correction was applied to TCR pairs. False discovery rates were estimated in a later analysis by permuting HLA or CMV assignments 20 times. In a later analysis, co-occurring TCRs were grouped with DBSCAN, and TCRdist sequence similarity was added when clustering was performed within HLA-allele-positive subsets. Repertoires with fewer than 30,000 or more than 120,000 public chains, plus five repertoires with anomalous nucleotide sharing, were excluded from co-occurrence clustering. This is the immuneACCESS table as TCRdb keeps it, with only in-frame sequences that have V and J called. A part of the clones is gone; compared with another copy, unresolved V genes explain less than half, and the rest is unexplained. That table supplies the V and J calls and clone size; D and trimming were determined from the DNA. The sample includes around 130,000 clones, with around three quarters observed a single time. 2.5% of the sample is taken by the ten largest.

From a lookup of the germline V gene (reference sequence), CDR1 and CDR2 are SEHNR and FQNEAQ. Including the terminal cysteine and phenylalanine, the CDR3 comprises 18 residues. Only CDR3 DNA remains: 54 bases, in frame from the first base. The junction shows trimming of 7 bases on V and 1 base on J, and the gene matches do not reach 17 bases of it. Here the chain combines TRBV7-9 and TRBJ1-1; 8 central nucleotides agree with TRBD1. Material: PBMCs. This TCR came from a man aged 25-45 years in good health and CMV-seronegative. The CDR3 region has the sequence CASIGPGQEELENTEAFF. Here is the DNA: TGTGCCAGCATCGGTCCGGGACAGGAGGAATTGGAGAACACTGAAGCTTTCTTT.